A selection of T cell receptor beta chains follows, all from one sample in a study of blood T cells in healthy people across ages. TCRdb used MiXCR to reprocess the 5' RACE reads, holding one entry per CDR3 protein. The sample shows 1.5 million to 2 million distinct CDR3 sequences, about 50% of them seen only once. Sequences were obtained from blood. Receptors originate from a woman in her 40s in good health. Both conserved end residues are part of each CDR3. A D gene is named only where the DNA matches it firmly. Size is omitted from some rows. Given values are once, few, many or a class for expanded clones.

D gene	V gene	CDR3 length	clone size	J gene	CDR3 DNA	CDR3 protein
TRBD2	TRBV7-2	15	-	TRBJ2-3	TGTGCCAGCAGCTTGGGGGGGGAGAGAGCAGATACGCAGTATTTT	CASSLGGERADTQYF
-	TRBV9	13	-	TRBJ2-7	TGTGCCAGCAGCAGCGGGCCAGGCGACGAGCAGTACTTC	CASSSGPGDEQYF
-	TRBV20-1	13	few	TRBJ2-1	TGCAGTGCTAGTTCGAACTTCGGGGACCAGCAGTTCTTC	CSASSNFGDQQFF
TRBD2	TRBV5-5	18	-	TRBJ2-3	TGTGCCAGCAGCTTGGAATCCCGGACTAGCGCGAGCACAGATACGCAGTATTTT	CASSLESRTSASTDTQYF
-	TRBV6-6	12	-	TRBJ2-7	TGTGCCAGCAAGACAGCATCCTACGAGCAGTACTTC	CASKTASYEQYF
TRBD2	TRBV29-1	14	-	TRBJ2-5	TGCAGCGTTCGCAGGGGACTAGCGGAAGAGACCCAGTACTTC	CSVRRGLAEETQYF
TRBD2	TRBV5-1	16	-	TRBJ2-1	TGCGCCAGCAGCTTGCCGTCTAGCGGGGTCTACAATGTGCAGTTCTTC	CASSLPSSGVYNVQFF
-	TRBV20-1	16	-	TRBJ2-5	TGCAGTGCTAGACATTATATCGTCGACAGAACGGAGACCCAGTACTTC	CSARHYIVDRTETQYF
-	TRBV6-1	16	few	TRBJ2-3	TGTGCCAGCAGTGATCCTGGGCAGGGGTGGACAGATACGCAGTATTTT	CASSDPGQGWTDTQYF
TRBD1	TRBV5-1	16	few	TRBJ2-7	TGCGCCAGCAGCTTGGTCGCCGGGACAGGGTACAATGAGCAGTACTTC	CASSLVAGTGYNEQYF
TRBD2	TRBV11-2	15	-	TRBJ2-7	TGTGCCAGCAGACTGAGCGGGGGGAGCTACAATGAGCAGTACTTC	CASRLSGGSYNEQYF
TRBD1	TRBV6-1	17	-	TRBJ2-3	TGTGCCAGCAGTAGACCACAGGGGGCAGGAGGCACAGATACGCAGTATTTT	CASSRPQGAGGTDTQYF
TRBD2	TRBV19	16	-	TRBJ2-1	TGTGCCAGTAGTCAACCCAGCGGGGGGGCGGTCGATGAGCAGTTCTTC	CASSQPSGGAVDEQFF
-	TRBV12-3/TRBV12-4	12	-	TRBJ1-6	TGTGCCAGCAGTACCCCAATGATACCCCTCCACTTT	CASSTPMIPLHF
TRBD1	TRBV5-1	16	-	TRBJ1-2	TGCGCCAGCAGCTTGGATCGGACAGGGGGCCCAGGTGGCTACACCTTC	CASSLDRTGGPGGYTF
TRBD1	TRBV13	17	-	TRBJ2-1	TGTGCCAGCAGCCCGCCGACAGGGTCCGTGAACCACAATGAGCAGTTCTTC	CASSPPTGSVNHNEQFF
TRBD2	TRBV20-1	16	-	TRBJ2-7	TGCAGTGCTAGACCCCCTGGGACTAGCAAGTCCTACGAGCAGTACTTC	CSARPPGTSKSYEQYF